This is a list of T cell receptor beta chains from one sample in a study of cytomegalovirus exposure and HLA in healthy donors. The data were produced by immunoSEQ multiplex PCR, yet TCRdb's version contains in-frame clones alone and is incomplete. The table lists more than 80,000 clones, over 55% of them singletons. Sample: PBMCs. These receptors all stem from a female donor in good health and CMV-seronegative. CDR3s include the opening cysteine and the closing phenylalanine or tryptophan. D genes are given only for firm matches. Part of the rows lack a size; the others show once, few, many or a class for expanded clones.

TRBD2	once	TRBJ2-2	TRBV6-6	TGTGCCAGCATCTCGGGACTAGCGGGAGGGCATGGGGAGCTGTTTTTT	CASISGLAGGHGELFF
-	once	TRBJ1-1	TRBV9	TGTGCCAGCAGCGTAGTAGGGGCTTGGGGGCACACTGAAGCTTTCTTT	CASSVVGAWGHTEAFF
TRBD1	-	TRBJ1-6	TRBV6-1	TGTGCCAGCAGTGAACGACAGGGGGCTCTATGGGATAATTCACCCCTCCACTTT	CASSERQGALWDNSPLHF
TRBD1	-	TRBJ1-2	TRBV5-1	TGCGCCAGCAGCGACTCGACAGGGAACTATGGCTACACCTTC	CASSDSTGNYGYTF
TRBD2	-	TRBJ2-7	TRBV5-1	TGCGCCAGCAGCCCTACTGGACTAGCGGACTACGAGCAGTACTTC	CASSPTGLADYEQYF
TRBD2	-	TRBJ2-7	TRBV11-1	TGTGCCAGCAGCCTTCTTCGGGAGGGTCCCTACGAGCAGTACTTC	CASSLLREGPYEQYF
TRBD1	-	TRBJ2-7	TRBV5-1	TGCGCCAGCAGCCGAGGACAGGGAACGTCGTACGAGCAGTACTTC	CASSRGQGTSYEQYF
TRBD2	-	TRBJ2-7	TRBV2	TGTGCCAGCGTAGCGGGACCCACCTACGAGCAGTACTTC	CASVAGPTYEQYF
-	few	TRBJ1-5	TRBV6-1	TGTGCCAGCAGTGAAGGGACACTTAGCAATCAGCCCCAGCATTTT	CASSEGTLSNQPQHF
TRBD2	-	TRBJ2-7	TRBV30	TGTGCCTGGAGAGCGGGAGCTCCCTACGAGCAGTACTTC	CAWRAGAPYEQYF
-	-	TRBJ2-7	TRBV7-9	TGTGCCAGCAGCTTAGAACAGAATACCTACGAGCAGTACTTC	CASSLEQNTYEQYF
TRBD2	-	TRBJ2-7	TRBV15	TGTGCCACCAGCAGAGATCTAGCGGGAGCTACCGAGCAGTACTTC	CATSRDLAGATEQYF
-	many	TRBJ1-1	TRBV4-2	TGTGCCAGCAGCCAAGATCAGGTGGGGAACACTGAAGCTTTCTTT	CASSQDQVGNTEAFF
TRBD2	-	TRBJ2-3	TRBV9	TGTGCCAGCAGCGAGGGACTAGCGGACCCGAAAGGAGATACGCAGTATTTT	CASSEGLADPKGDTQYF
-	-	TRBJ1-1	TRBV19	TGTGCCAGTAGGCAGGGTTCTGAAGCTTTCTTT	CASRQGSEAFF
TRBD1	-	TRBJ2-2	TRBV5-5	TGTGCCAGCAGCTGGACAGGTGGGAGCGGGGAGCTGTTTTTT	CASSWTGGSGELFF
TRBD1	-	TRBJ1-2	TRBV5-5	TGTGCCAGCAGCGCGGACAGGGGCCGCGGCTACACCTTC	CASSADRGRGYTF
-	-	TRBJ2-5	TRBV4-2	TGTGCCAGCAGCCAAGAAGGGGGGGACCCGGGAGAGACCCAGTACTTC	CASSQEGGDPGETQYF
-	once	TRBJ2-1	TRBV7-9	TGTGCCAGCAGCTTCAGGGGAGCGCCCTACAATGAGCAGTTCTTC	CASSFRGAPYNEQFF
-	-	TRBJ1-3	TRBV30	TGTGCCTGGATAGGGGGAACTGGAAACACCATATATTTT	CAWIGGTGNTIYF
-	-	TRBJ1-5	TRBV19	TGTGCCAGTAGTATTGGCGCGGTCGGGGGACATCAGCCCCAGCATTTT	CASSIGAVGGHQPQHF
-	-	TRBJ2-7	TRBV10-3	TGTGCCATCAGTAGGCAGGAGGGCCTAATTTCCGAGCAGTACTTC	CAISRQEGLISEQYF
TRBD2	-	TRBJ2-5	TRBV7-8	TGTGCCAGCAGCTTAACTAGCGGGAGGTTAGAGACCCAGTACTTC	CASSLTSGRLETQYF
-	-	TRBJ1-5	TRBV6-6	TGTGCCAGCAGTGCCAGGACAACTAATCATCAGCCCCAGCATTTT	CASSARTTNHQPQHF
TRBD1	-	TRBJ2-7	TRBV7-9	TGTGCCAGCAGCTCGACGGGACAGGGTATCGGGACTATTACCTACGAGCAGTACTTC	CASSSTGQGIGTITYEQYF
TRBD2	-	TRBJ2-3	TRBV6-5	TGTGCCAGCAAAACCGGACTAGCGACCACAGATACGCAGTATTTT	CASKTGLATTDTQYF
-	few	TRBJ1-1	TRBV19	TGTGCCAGTAGTATCTGGACAGAGGGTGTATCAGAAGCTTTCTTT	CASSIWTEGVSEAFF
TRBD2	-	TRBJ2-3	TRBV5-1	TGCGCCAGAGACTTTAGCGGGCTCGCAGATACGCAGTATTTT	CARDFSGLADTQYF
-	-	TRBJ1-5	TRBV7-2	TGTGCCAGCAGCTTAGCGGGGGGGCCCCAGCATTTT	CASSLAGGPQHF
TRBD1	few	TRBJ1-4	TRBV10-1	TGCGCCAGCAGTGAGGGTAAGGAAAGTGGACAGGGCCCTTGGGGAAAACTGTTTTTT	CASSEGKESGQGPWGKLFF
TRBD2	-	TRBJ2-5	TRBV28	TGTGCCAGCAGTCCTCCGACTAGCGGGGGAGAGACCCAGTACTTC	CASSPPTSGGETQYF
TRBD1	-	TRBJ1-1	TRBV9	TGTGCCAGCAGCCCCCTCAAGACAGGGATGAACACTGAAGCTTTCTTT	CASSPLKTGMNTEAFF
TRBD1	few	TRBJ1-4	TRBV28	TGTGCCAGCAGCCCGACAGGGCGGGAAGAAAAACTGTTTTTT	CASSPTGREEKLFF